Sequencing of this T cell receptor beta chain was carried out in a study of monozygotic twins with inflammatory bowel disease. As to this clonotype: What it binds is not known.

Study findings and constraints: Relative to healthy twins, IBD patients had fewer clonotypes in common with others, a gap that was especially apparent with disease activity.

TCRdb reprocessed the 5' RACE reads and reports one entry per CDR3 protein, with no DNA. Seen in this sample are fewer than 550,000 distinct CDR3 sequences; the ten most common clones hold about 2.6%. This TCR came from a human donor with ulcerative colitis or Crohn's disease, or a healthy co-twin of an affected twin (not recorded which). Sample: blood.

CDR3 protein: CASQSGNSYEQYF. The chain uses TRBV12-3 or TRBV12-4 and TRBJ2-7; TCRdb's D call of TRBD1 is untestable without DNA. The CDR3 contains 13 residues.